The rows below give T cell receptor beta chains drawn from one sample of a study of blood T cell repertoires in COVID-19. Measured with immunoSEQ multiplex PCR; TCRdb has only the in-frame clones, and not every one. The sample lists over 95,000 clones; more than 75% were seen once. Material: peripheral blood. These receptors were taken from a middle-aged woman with acute or convalescent COVID-19. Both conserved end residues are part of each CDR3. Fields, in order: clone size, D gene, J gene, V gene, CDR3 protein, CDR3 DNA. The D gene is left open where the match is weak. Rows may omit the clone size; those that give it use once, few, many or a size class.

clone_size: -
d_call: -
j_call: TRBJ1-2
v_call: TRBV19
cdr3_aa: CASQMAGAYYGYTF
cdr3_nt: TGTGCCAGCCAGATGGCTGGGGCCTACTATGGCTACACCTTC

clone_size: -
d_call: TRBD1
j_call: TRBJ1-5
v_call: TRBV9
cdr3_aa: CASSVGGQGRQPQHF
cdr3_nt: TGTGCCAGCAGCGTAGGGGGACAGGGACGCCAGCCCCAGCATTTT

clone_size: once
d_call: -
j_call: TRBJ2-7
v_call: TRBV5-5
cdr3_aa: CASSLTGPSYEQYF
cdr3_nt: TGTGCCAGCAGCTTGACAGGTCCGTCCTACGAGCAGTACTTC

clone_size: few
d_call: -
j_call: TRBJ2-1
v_call: TRBV6-5
cdr3_aa: CASSRQATYNEQFF
cdr3_nt: TGTGCCAGCAGTCGACAGGCTACCTACAATGAGCAGTTCTTC

clone_size: -
d_call: TRBD1
j_call: TRBJ2-3
v_call: TRBV4-3
cdr3_aa: CASSRGQDLDTQYF
cdr3_nt: TGCGCCAGCAGCCGAGGACAGGATTTAGATACGCAGTATTTT

clone_size: -
d_call: TRBD1
j_call: TRBJ2-1
v_call: TRBV7-9
cdr3_aa: CASSLATGVGNEQFF
cdr3_nt: TGTGCCAGCAGCTTAGCGACAGGGGTAGGCAATGAGCAGTTCTTC

clone_size: -
d_call: -
j_call: TRBJ2-3
v_call: TRBV18
cdr3_aa: CASSPGGPGTDTQYF
cdr3_nt: TGTGCCAGCTCACCAGGAGGTCCTGGCACAGATACGCAGTATTTT

clone_size: -
d_call: -
j_call: TRBJ1-4
v_call: TRBV19
cdr3_aa: CASREQGGEKLFF
cdr3_nt: TGTGCCAGTAGGGAGCAGGGAGGTGAAAAACTGTTTTTT

clone_size: -
d_call: TRBD2
j_call: TRBJ2-7
v_call: TRBV5-1
cdr3_aa: CASGRVGSYEQYF
cdr3_nt: TGCGCCAGTGGGAGGGTCGGCTCCTACGAGCAGTACTTC

clone_size: -
d_call: TRBD1
j_call: TRBJ1-4
v_call: TRBV6-5
cdr3_aa: CASSLTGVVEKLFF
cdr3_nt: TGTGCCAGCAGCCTCACAGGGGTGGTAGAAAAACTGTTTTTT

clone_size: -
d_call: -
j_call: TRBJ1-5
v_call: TRBV6-6
cdr3_aa: CASRPPGTLNQPQHF
cdr3_nt: TGTGCCAGCAGACCGCCCGGGACACTAAATCAGCCCCAGCATTTT

clone_size: -
d_call: -
j_call: TRBJ2-7
v_call: TRBV21-1
cdr3_aa: CASSKVGSYEQYF
cdr3_nt: TGTGCCAGCAGCAAAGTCGGCTCCTACGAGCAGTACTTC

clone_size: -
d_call: -
j_call: TRBJ2-7
v_call: TRBV3-1/TRBV3-2
cdr3_aa: CASSQDIAREQYF
cdr3_nt: TGTGCCAGCAGCCAAGATATAGCGCGCGAGCAGTACTTC

clone_size: -
d_call: TRBD1
j_call: TRBJ2-1
v_call: TRBV5-1
cdr3_aa: CASSLGQLLHNEQFF
cdr3_nt: TGCGCCAGCAGCCTGGGACAGCTTTTACACAATGAGCAGTTCTTC

clone_size: -
d_call: TRBD1
j_call: TRBJ1-2
v_call: TRBV4-3
cdr3_aa: CASSQDRGRGGYTF
cdr3_nt: TGCGCCAGCAGCCAAGACAGGGGGCGCGGGGGCTACACCTTC

clone_size: -
d_call: TRBD1
j_call: TRBJ1-1
v_call: TRBV19
cdr3_aa: CASSAPRYRGEWTEAFF
cdr3_nt: TGTGCCAGTAGTGCCCCAAGATACAGGGGGGAATGGACTGAAGCTTTCTTT

clone_size: -
d_call: TRBD1
j_call: TRBJ1-1
v_call: TRBV25-1
cdr3_aa: CASRGQGIEAFF
cdr3_nt: TGTGCCAGCCGGGGACAGGGTATTGAAGCTTTCTTT

clone_size: -
d_call: TRBD2
j_call: TRBJ2-1
v_call: TRBV7-2
cdr3_aa: CASSLADPGTSGGVANEQFF
cdr3_nt: TGTGCCAGCAGCTTAGCTGACCCGGGGACTAGCGGGGGGGTGGCCAATGAGCAGTTCTTC

clone_size: -
d_call: TRBD1
j_call: TRBJ1-2
v_call: TRBV19
cdr3_aa: CASSMARQGVYGYTF
cdr3_nt: TGTGCCAGTAGTATGGCCCGACAGGGGGTCTATGGCTACACCTTC

clone_size: few
d_call: -
j_call: TRBJ2-1
v_call: TRBV7-9
cdr3_aa: CASSSQGRGDGYNEQFF
cdr3_nt: TGTGCCAGCAGCTCCCAGGGACGCGGGGATGGATACAATGAGCAGTTCTTC